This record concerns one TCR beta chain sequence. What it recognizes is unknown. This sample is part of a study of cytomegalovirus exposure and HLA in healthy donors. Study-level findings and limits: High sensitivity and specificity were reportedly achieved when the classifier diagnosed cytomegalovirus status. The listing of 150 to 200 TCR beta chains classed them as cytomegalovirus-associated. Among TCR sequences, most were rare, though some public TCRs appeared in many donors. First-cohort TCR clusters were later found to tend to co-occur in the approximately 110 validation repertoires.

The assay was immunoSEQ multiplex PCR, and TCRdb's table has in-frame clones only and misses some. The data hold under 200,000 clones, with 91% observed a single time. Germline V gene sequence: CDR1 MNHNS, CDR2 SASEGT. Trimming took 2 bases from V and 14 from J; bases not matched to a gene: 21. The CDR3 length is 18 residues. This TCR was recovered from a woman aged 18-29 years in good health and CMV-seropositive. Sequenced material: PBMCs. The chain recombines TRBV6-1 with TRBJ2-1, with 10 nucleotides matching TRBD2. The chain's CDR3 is CASSETASSGSRPPGEFF. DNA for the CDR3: TGTGCCAGCAGTGAAACCGCGTCTAGCGGGAGTAGGCCCCCTGGGGAGTTCTTC.